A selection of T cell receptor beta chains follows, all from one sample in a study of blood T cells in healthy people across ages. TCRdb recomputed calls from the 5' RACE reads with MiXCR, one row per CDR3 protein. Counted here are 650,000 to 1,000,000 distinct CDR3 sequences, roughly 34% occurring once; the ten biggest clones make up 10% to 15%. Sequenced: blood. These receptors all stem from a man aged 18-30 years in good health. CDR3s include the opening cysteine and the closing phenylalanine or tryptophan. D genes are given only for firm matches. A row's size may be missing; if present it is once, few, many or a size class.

TGTGCCAGCAGCGTAGAGACTAGCGGGGCCTACAATGAGCAGTTCTTC,CASSVETSGAYNEQFF,TRBJ2-1,TRBD2,few,TRBV9
TGTGCCAGCAGTTTCGACGAAGCCTACGAGCAGTACTTC,CASSFDEAYEQYF,TRBJ2-7,NA,few,TRBV2
TGTGCCAGCAGCTCCCCGGGGGGGTGGATGAACACTGAAGCTTTCTTT,CASSSPGGWMNTEAFF,TRBJ1-1,NA,few,TRBV7-9
TGCGCCAGCAGCCACCTACAGGGGTACTCGGGCGAGCAGTACTTC,CASSHLQGYSGEQYF,TRBJ2-7,TRBD1,many,TRBV5-1
TGTGCCAGCAGTCGGACAGGGCAAAGCGAAAAACTGTTTTTT,CASSRTGQSEKLFF,TRBJ1-4,TRBD1,few,TRBV12-3/TRBV12-4
TGTGCCAGCAGCCATCAGGGGGTAGGGAGCCTGGGGTTCTTC,CASSHQGVGSLGFF,TRBJ2-1,TRBD1,NA,TRBV6-6
TGCAGTGCTAGCTCGGACAGGGATTTCTACGAGCAGTACTTC,CSASSDRDFYEQYF,TRBJ2-7,TRBD1,NA,TRBV20-1
TGTGCCAGCAAGCCACAGGGACCTAATGAAAAACTGTTTTTT,CASKPQGPNEKLFF,TRBJ1-4,NA,NA,TRBV2
TGTGCCAGCAGCCAAGATGGTGAGACAGAAGAGACCCAGTACTTC,CASSQDGETEETQYF,TRBJ2-5,NA,NA,TRBV3-1
TGTGCCAGCAGTTTGGGGGGTCCTACGCAGTATTTT,CASSLGGPTQYF,TRBJ2-3,NA,NA,TRBV12-3/TRBV12-4
TGTGCCAGCAGTGCCCCGGGGGGTCCGAATGGCTACACCTTC,CASSAPGGPNGYTF,TRBJ1-2,NA,NA,TRBV25-1
TGTGCCAGCAGTTACTCAGGCAGTTCAGGCTACACCTTC,CASSYSGSSGYTF,TRBJ1-2,NA,NA,TRBV6-5
TGCAGTGCGTACCCGGGACGAGCGGAGTATTTT,CSAYPGRAEYF,TRBJ2-3,NA,few,TRBV20-1